This T cell receptor (beta chain) is from a study of T cell repertoires in cytomegalovirus infection. Background on the study: CMV infection together with matching HLA type was indicated by public TCR beta signatures. Study findings and constraints: HLA-C-restricted TCR beta clonotypes specific for CMV led the ex vivo response. The cumulative frequency of public TCR beta families identified carriers of CMV plus the relevant HLA.

Each CDR3 protein is one row after TCRdb ran MiXCR on the reads. In the table there are roughly 500,000 distinct CDR3 sequences, approximately 15% of which are singletons. The table lists this clonotype with many counts. Its antigen is unknown. Germline assignment: CDR1 SGHVS and CDR2 FQNEAQ. The CDR3 has 18 amino acids. Trimming pared 4 bases from V and 0 bases from J, leaving 19 bases between. The specimen sequenced was CD8+ T cells from PBMCs. J is TRBJ1-3 and V is TRBV7-8, with D possibly matching TRBD1 (6 bases). This clonotype was sampled from a human donor in good health (CMV status not recorded). Some clones in this sample may be carry-over from other donors' samples. The CDR3 DNA sequence: TGTGCCAGCAGCTCAGGGGCGGGAGCCGGGGTCTCTGGAAACACCATATATTTT. Encoded protein: CASSSGAGAGVSGNTIYF.